This T cell receptor beta chain was found in a study of patients and donors after allogeneic stem cell transplantation. Germline values: CDR1 ENHRY, CDR2 SYGVKD. This CDR3 is built from 16 residues. J was trimmed by 4 bases and V by 3 bases; bases with no gene match: 7. MiXCR, applied by TCRdb to the RT-PCR reads, yields one record per CDR3 protein. The sample carries some 880,000 distinct CDR3 sequences, over 15% recorded once. This clonotype was detected a few times. Sequences were obtained from blood, either unsorted or a sorted T cell fraction (not recorded which). The sequence derives from a human donor who was either an allogeneic HSCT recipient or a stem cell or donor lymphocyte infusion donor (not recorded which). It is not recorded whose cells these are; they may come from a transplant donor. V and J are TRBV10-3 and TRBJ1-4; 8 bases align to TRBD1. As DNA, the CDR3 is TGTGCCATCAGTGACGTGACAGGGGACAATAATGAAAAACTGTTTTTT. It translates to CAISDVTGDNNEKLFF.